This T cell receptor (beta chain) was observed in a study of cytomegalovirus exposure and HLA in healthy donors. Overall study context: Earlier results showed 90 million to 120 million unique TCR beta sequences derived from some 180 million T cells.

The PCR contained 60 Vbeta and 13 Jbeta primers. Clones were read by immunoSEQ multiplex PCR, and TCRdb kept only the in-frame ones, dropping some. This table holds 250,000 to 300,000 clones, approximately 84% found once. Study results and caveats: Accurate prediction of most subjects' HLA-A and HLA-B alleles from TCR beta sequences was reported. Available immune exposure information was restricted to CMV serostatus only.

The CDR3 runs 14 residues. Trimming at V came to 5 bases and at J to 5 bases, leaving 7 bases not matched to a gene. Germline V gene lookup returns CDR1 SEHNR and CDR2 FQNEAQ (reference sequence). For this clone: Its specificity is not known.

The sample was PBMCs. The sequence was obtained from a woman in her 40s in good health and CMV-seropositive. The rearrangement uses TRBV7-9 and TRBJ1-1; TRBD1 agrees at 8 bases. This CDR3 reads CASSPRTGRTEAFF. The CDR3 DNA is TGTGCCAGCAGCCCCAGGACAGGGAGGACTGAAGCTTTCTTT.